Listed here are 8 T cell receptor beta chains from one sample, sequenced in a study of blood T cell repertoires in COVID-19. The method was immunoSEQ multiplex PCR; TCRdb's version includes in-frame clones alone and lacks a portion of them. The table includes about 230,000 clones, about 90% detected once. Sequencing was performed on PBMCs or T cells enriched from blood (not recorded which). Every receptor here comes from a woman between 45 and 65 years old in a cohort exposed to, infected with or recovered from COVID-19 (not recorded which).

CDR3 coding DNA: TGTGCCAGCAGCTTAGCGGGGGGGCATGAGCAGTTCTTC. Its translation: CASSLAGGHEQFF. The chain joins TRBV7-2 to TRBJ2-1, with D possibly matching TRBD2 (7 bases). The V gene lost 0 bases and the J gene lost 8 bases, with 8 bases spanning the gap. Germline V lookup: CDR1 SGHTA, CDR2 FQGNSA. The CDR3 extends over 13 amino acids.

The rearrangement links TRBV7-2 to TRBJ2-5; 14 bases align to TRBD2. The junction had 5 bases not matched to a gene; V was cut back by 5 bases and J by 3 bases. The germline gives CDR1 SGHTA, CDR2 FQGNSA. The CDR3 length is 16 residues. The DNA for the CDR3 is TGTGCCAGCAGCAAAGGACTAGCGGGGGGTAAAGAGACCCAGTACTTC. This translates into CASSKGLAGGKETQYF.

About this clone: One end of the junction is discordant with germline, which a read error may explain. V is TRBV5-1 and J is TRBJ1-2; a weak D match, TRBD1 (6 bases). Germline V CDR1 and CDR2: SGHRS, YFSETQ. This CDR3 has 12 amino acids. The CDR3 region is CASSLDGQLPVF. The CDR3 nucleotides are TGCGCCAGCAGCTTGGACGGACAGCTTCCCGTCTTC. The full variable domain, rest sourced from reference TRBV5-1 and TRBJ1-2, is KAGVTQTPRYLIKTRGQQVTLSCSPISGHRSVSWYQQTPGQGLQFLFEYFSETQRNKGNFPGRFSGRQFSNSRSEMNVSTLELGDSALYLCASSLDGQLPVFGSGTRLTVV.

The gene calls are TRBV4-1 and TRBJ1-1; 7 positions agree with TRBD1. Germline V gene lookup returns CDR1 MGHRA and CDR2 YSYEKL. The CDR3 runs to 15 residues. Unmatched junction bases numbered 7, after V lost 5 bases and J lost 1 base. CDR3 amino acids: CASSTPTGTNTEAFF. CDR3 bases: TGCGCCAGCAGCACCCCGACAGGGACGAACACTGAAGCTTTCTTT.

This chain connects TRBV18 to TRBJ1-3, with 8 positions matching TRBD1. The CDR3 is 16 amino acids. The J segment lost 0 bases and the V segment lost 2 bases, leaving 3 bases of the junction unmatched. Germline CDR1 and CDR2: KGHSH and LQKENI. The CDR3 sequence: CASSPGQGASGNTIYF. For the CDR3, the DNA is TGTGCCAGCTCACCAGGGCAGGGGGCCTCTGGAAACACCATATATTTT.

The genes are TRBV27 and TRBJ1-2; TRBD1 might be the D (6 bases). The germline gives CDR1 MNHEY, CDR2 SMNVEV (reference sequence). V was clipped by 5 bases and J by 6 bases, with 22 bases between them. CDR3 size: 16 residues. CDR3 residues: CASSKDSPHLGHGYTF. The CDR3 DNA follows: TGTGCCAGCAGTAAGGACAGTCCACACCTAGGGCATGGCTACACCTTC.

This clone was counted a single time. The rearrangement links TRBV7-6 to TRBJ2-2, with a possible D match to TRBD1 (5 bases). CDR1 and CDR2 from the germline V gene are SGHVS and FNYEAQ. V was clipped by 0 bases and J by 0 bases, with 5 bases between them. This CDR3 contains 15 residues. CDR3 DNA: TGTGCCAGCAGCTTAGCGGGGCCGAACACCGGGGAGCTGTTTTTT. Translated, it gives CASSLAGPNTGELFF.

The V and J genes are TRBV12-5 and TRBJ2-7; tentative D call: TRBD1 (6 bases). Germline V gene lookup returns CDR1 LGHNT and CDR2 FRNRAP. V was pared by 6 bases and J by 5 bases, with 8 bases between. This CDR3 spans 11 amino acids. This CDR3 reads CASGYRDEQYF. The CDR3 coding sequence is TGTGCTAGTGGGTACAGGGACGAGCAGTACTTC.